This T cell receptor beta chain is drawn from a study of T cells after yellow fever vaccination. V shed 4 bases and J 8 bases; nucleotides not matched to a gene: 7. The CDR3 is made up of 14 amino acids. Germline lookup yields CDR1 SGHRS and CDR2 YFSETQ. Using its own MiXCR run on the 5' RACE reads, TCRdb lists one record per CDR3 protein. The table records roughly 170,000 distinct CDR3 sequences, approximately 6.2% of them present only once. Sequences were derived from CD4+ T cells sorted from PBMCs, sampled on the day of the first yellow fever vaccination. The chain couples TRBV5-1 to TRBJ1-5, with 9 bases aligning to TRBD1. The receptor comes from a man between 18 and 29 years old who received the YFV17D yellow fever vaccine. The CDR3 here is CASSLSTGGEPQHF. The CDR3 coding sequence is TGCGCCAGCAGCCTATCGACAGGGGGGGAGCCCCAGCATTTT. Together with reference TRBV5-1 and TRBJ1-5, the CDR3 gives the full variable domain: KAGVTQTPRYLIKTRGQQVTLSCSPISGHRSVSWYQQTPGQGLQFLFEYFSETQRNKGNFPGRFSGRQFSNSRSEMNVSTLELGDSALYLCASSLSTGGEPQHFGDGTRLSIL.